This TCR beta chain was sequenced in a study of T cell responses to AZD1222 COVID-19 vaccine. General study points: Reportedly, nearly half of unique spike TCRs recognized epitopes outside B.1.351/B.1.1.7 mutations. Seropositive status at baseline applied to only six AZD1222 recipients. Along spike, vaccine-associated CD4 TCRs were found throughout, with dominance at 160-218 and 743-854.

Points on this clone: What it recognizes is unknown.

Clones were read by immunoSEQ multiplex PCR, and TCRdb kept only the in-frame ones, dropping some. Altogether about 140,000 clones are present, approximately 91% being singletons, with the ten largest covering about 4.8%. This CDR3 contains 13 residues. V was clipped by 4 bases and J by 7 bases, with 12 bases between them. From germline, CDR1 is SGHRS and CDR2 YFSETQ. This chain joins TRBV5-1 and TRBJ1-5; tentatively, D is TRBD1 (6 bases). The material sequenced was peripheral blood, taken on day 0 of AZD1222 vaccination. This receptor was obtained from an adult in good health. The CDR3 loop is CASSTGRGQPQHF. The DNA of the CDR3 is TGCGCCAGCAGCACAGGGAGGGGACAGCCCCAGCATTTT.